Listed here are 3 T cell receptor beta chains from one sample, sequenced in a study of response to subunit inactivated influenza vaccine. TCRdb re-analysed the RT-PCR reads in MiXCR, keeping a single row per CDR3 protein. The sample yields about 650,000 distinct CDR3 sequences, 15% to 17% seen once. The specimen comprised PBMCs from blood, sampled 11 to 12 days after vaccination. These receptors all stem from a middle-aged man who received an inactivated influenza vaccine.

This clonotype appeared a single time. The chain is built from TRBV11-2 and TRBJ2-3; 10 nucleotides align to TRBD2. Looked up from germline, CDR1 is SGHAT and CDR2 is FQNNGV. The CDR3 is 16 amino acids. Unmatched junction bases numbered 15, after V lost 5 bases and J lost 10 bases. Here the CDR3 DNA reads TGTGCCAGCAGCCCTTCTACAGCGGGGGGGCGTCTTGCGCAGTATTTT. As protein: CASSPSTAGGRLAQYF.

This clonotype has only a few counts. The V gene is TRBV20-1, the J gene TRBJ1-2; 7 bases map to TRBD1. J was trimmed by 2 bases and V by 6 bases; bases with no gene match: 15. The germline V gene has CDR1 DFQATT and CDR2 SNEGSKA (reference sequence). There are 16 residues in the CDR3. This CDR3 is CSASRQRRDSNYGYTF. The CDR3 DNA reads as TGCAGTGCCAGTCGCCAGAGAAGGGACAGCAACTATGGCTACACCTTC.

This clonotype was observed a handful of times. V and J are TRBV7-9 and TRBJ2-5, with 7 bases that match TRBD2. The CDR3 runs 14 residues. Per the germline V gene, CDR1 is SEHNR and CDR2 is FQNEAQ (reference sequence). Trimming at V came to 6 bases and at J to 6 bases, leaving 10 bases not matched to a gene. The CDR3 sequence: CASSHQTSSKTQYF. The DNA for the CDR3 is TGTGCCAGCAGTCACCAGACTAGCTCTAAGACCCAGTACTTC.